These 28 T cell receptor beta chains were sequenced from one sample in a study of PD-1 blockade in classical Hodgkin lymphoma. TCRdb's copy holds only in-frame clones and misses some; the assay was immunoSEQ multiplex PCR. In the table there are around 35,000 clones, about 91% of which are singletons. Each of the patients experienced relapse following autologous stem cell transplantation, and their brentuximab vedotin exposure differed. The material sequenced was peripheral blood mononuclear cells (PBMCs), taken before the second cycle of nivolumab. These receptors all come from a human donor with classical Hodgkin lymphoma.

This chain joins TRBV25-1 and TRBJ1-1; TRBD1 matches 9 bases. This CDR3 contains 14 residues. The J segment lost 5 bases and the V segment lost 6 bases, leaving 7 bases of the junction unmatched. CDR1 and CDR2 (germline): MGHDK, SYGVNS. As DNA, the CDR3 is TGTGCCAGCAGGGGGGACAGGGATAGTACTGAAGCTTTCTTT. Its protein product is CASRGDRDSTEAFF.

The chain is built from TRBV13 and TRBJ1-1, with TRBD1 matching 10 bases. V trimming: 4 bases; J trimming: 3 bases; junction bases outside the gene matches: 2. The germline V gene encodes CDR1 PRHDT and CDR2 FYEKMQ (reference sequence). CDR3 length: 14 amino acids. CDR3 sequence (DNA): TGTGCCAGCAGCTCGGACAGGGGGGACACTGAAGCTTTCTTT. It encodes CASSSDRGDTEAFF.

The chain combines TRBV15 with TRBJ2-3, with D tentatively TRBD2 (6 bases). This CDR3 region has 17 residues. V dropped 0 bases and J dropped 5 bases, with 18 bases sitting between them. Germline V CDR1 and CDR2: LNHNV, YYDKDF (reference sequence). CDR3 DNA: TGTGCCACCAGCAGAGATCCTCTCCGGGAGAGGGGAGATACGCAGTATTTT. Amino acids: CATSRDPLRERGDTQYF. The full variable domain, its missing parts supplied by reference TRBV15 and TRBJ2-3, is DAMVIQNPRYQVTQFGKPVTLSCSQTLNHNVMYWYQQKSSQAPKLLFHYYDKDFNNEADTPDNFQSRRPNTSFCFLDIRSPGLGDTAMYLCATSRDPLRERGDTQYFGPGTRLTVL.

The chain recombines TRBV7-2 with TRBJ2-2; D perhaps matches TRBD2 (5 bases). The ends were cut back, 2 bases at V and 5 bases at J, with 21 bases in the middle. CDR1 and CDR2 from the germline V gene are SGHTA and FQGNSA. The CDR3 runs to 18 residues. The CDR3 region has the DNA TGTGCCAGCAGCTTAAGGTGGACTGGTGTTTTTGTGACCGGGGAGCTGTTTTTT. Its protein is CASSLRWTGVFVTGELFF.

This chain connects TRBV6-6 to TRBJ2-2; 12 positions agree with TRBD2. The germline V gene has CDR1 MNHNY and CDR2 SVGAGI (reference sequence). The CDR3 has 14 amino acids. The V and J ends lost 10 bases and 3 bases, in that order; junction bases with no gene match: 3. CDR3 nucleotides: TGTGCCACTCGACTAGCGGGGGACACCGGGGAGCTGTTTTTT. As protein: CATRLAGDTGELFF.

The rearrangement links TRBV28 to TRBJ2-1; 8 bases agree with TRBD2. Trimming removed 3 bases from V and 3 bases from J; junction bases left unmatched: 7. This CDR3 contains 16 residues. CDR1 MDHEN and CDR2 SYDVKM come from the germline V gene. This chain's CDR3 is CASSFLGAGGYNEQFF. The CDR3 DNA follows: TGTGCCAGCAGTTTCCTAGGGGCGGGAGGCTACAATGAGCAGTTCTTC.

V is TRBV9 and J is TRBJ2-7; 10 nucleotides align to TRBD1. CDR3 length equals 17 residues. Germline CDR1 reads SGDLS; CDR2 reads YYNGEE. Trimming took 1 base from V and 5 from J; bases not matched to a gene: 12. CDR3 protein: CASSVTSKPGQGNEQYF. For the CDR3, the DNA is TGTGCCAGCAGCGTAACCTCAAAGCCGGGACAGGGGAACGAGCAGTACTTC.

V and J are TRBV19 and TRBJ2-1; the D is unclear. CDR1 and CDR2 (germline): LNHDA, SQIVND (reference sequence). The CDR3 length is 14 residues. V lost 6 bases, J lost 2 bases, and 11 bases lay in between. This chain's CDR3 is CASSILGPYNEQFF. The DNA for the CDR3 is TGTGCCAGTAGCATTTTAGGGCCCTACAATGAGCAGTTCTTC.

The chain is built from TRBV7-8 and TRBJ2-3; D call uncertain. CDR3 size: 18 residues. CDR1 and CDR2 (germline): SGHVS, FQNEAQ. The V end lost 2 bases, the J end lost 0 bases, and 18 bases lay between the germline ends. CDR3 protein: CASSLYQLRRSSTDTQYF. For the CDR3, the DNA is TGTGCCAGCAGCTTATACCAATTAAGAAGATCTAGCACAGATACGCAGTATTTT.

This clone appeared once. This chain uses TRBV21-1 with TRBJ1-4. TRBV21-1 is tagged as a pseudogene. The length of the CDR3 is 15 residues. DNA of the CDR3: TGTGCCAGCAGCAAGGGGGAGGAACGAGGTGAAAAACTGTTTTTT. This codes for CASSKGEERGEKLFF.

The genes are TRBV6-5 and TRBJ2-7; 10 bases map to TRBD2. This CDR3 region has 15 residues. Germline CDR1 MNHEY, CDR2 SVGAGI. V shed 5 bases and J 6 bases; nucleotides not matched to a gene: 10. CDR3 in amino acids: CASSHRLAGPREQYF. CDR3 nucleotides: TGTGCCAGCAGTCACCGACTAGCGGGCCCCCGCGAGCAGTACTTC.

The chain has TRBV5-6 and TRBJ1-4, with a weak D call TRBD1 (6 bases). Germline CDR1 and CDR2: SGHDT and YYEEEE. CDR3 length: 14 amino acids. V was trimmed by 2 bases and J by 7 bases, leaving 12 bases between them. The CDR3: CASSLQGFAEKLFF. The CDR3 nucleotides read TGTGCCAGCAGCTTACAGGGTTTTGCTGAAAAACTGTTTTTT. Drawing the rest from reference TRBV5-6 and TRBJ1-4, the complete variable domain is DAGVTQSPTHLIKTRGQQVTLRCSPKSGHDTVSWYQQALGQGPQFIFQYYEEEERQRGNFPDRFSGHQFPNYSSELNVNALLLGDSALYLCASSLQGFAEKLFFGSGTQLSVL.

The chain joins TRBV28 to TRBJ1-4, with D possibly being TRBD1 (5 bases). The CDR3 has 13 residues. Trimming cost V 1 base and J 9 bases, with 9 bases left between them. Per the germline V gene, CDR1 is MDHEN and CDR2 is SYDVKM. CDR3 protein: CASSLLWGKKLFF. CDR3 in DNA: TGTGCCAGCAGTTTATTATGGGGGAAAAAACTGTTTTTT.

V and J are TRBV7-3 and TRBJ1-2; no firm D call. This CDR3 contains 15 residues. The V gene's germline CDR1 is SGHTA and CDR2 FQGTGA. V gave up 0 bases and J gave up 2 bases, with 10 bases separating them. CDR3 bases: TGTGCCAGCAGCTTAACGTCTGGCCGAAACTATGGCTACACCTTC. This translates into CASSLTSGRNYGYTF.

This sequence joins TRBV7-9 and TRBJ2-2; no clear D. CDR1 is SEHNR, CDR2 FQNEAQ, per germline (reference sequence). V lost 5 bases and J 6 bases, leaving 13 bases between the germline ends. This CDR3 spans 14 amino acids. The CDR3 reads CASSRAFVAGELFF. The CDR3 DNA is TGTGCCAGCAGCAGAGCCTTTGTGGCCGGGGAGCTGTTTTTT.

The V gene is TRBV28, the J gene TRBJ1-2; 7 bases fit TRBD1. Trimming removed 5 bases from V and 2 bases from J; junction bases left unmatched: 14. From germline, CDR1 is MDHEN and CDR2 SYDVKM. CDR3 length: 17 amino acids. The CDR3 nucleotides read TGTGCCAGCAGTCCAAGCCTAAGGGACAGCTACAACTATGGCTACACCTTC. It encodes CASSPSLRDSYNYGYTF.

The rearrangement links TRBV5-1 to TRBJ2-5; D perhaps matches TRBD1 (6 bases). Deletions cut 2 bases from V and 3 bases from J, with 11 bases between. CDR3 size: 14 residues. Germline V CDR1 and CDR2: SGHRS, YFSETQ. CDR3 loop: CASSFIGGEETQYF. CDR3 bases: TGCGCCAGCAGCTTTATTGGGGGCGAAGAGACCCAGTACTTC.

The rearrangement joins TRBV27 to TRBJ2-6; D may correspond to TRBD1 or TRBD2 (5 bases each). This CDR3 is built from 17 residues. Trimming cost V 2 bases and J 0 bases, with 11 bases left between them. Germline-derived CDR1 and CDR2 are MNHEY and SMNVEV (reference sequence). Here the CDR3 DNA reads TGTGCCAGCAGTTTACCGCAGGGACCCTCTGGGGCCAACGTCCTGACTTTC. Protein: CASSLPQGPSGANVLTF. The complete variable domain, with remaining parts taken from reference TRBV27 and TRBJ2-6, reads EAQVTQNPRYLITVTGKKLTVTCSQNMNHEYMSWYRQDPGLGLRQIYYSMNVEVTDKGDVPEGYKVSRKEKRNFPLILESPSPNQTSLYFCASSLPQGPSGANVLTFGAGSRLTVL.

This clone is medium-sized within its sample. The V gene is TRBV19, the J gene TRBJ2-5, with D tentatively TRBD2 (5 bases). The CDR3 totals 13 residues. From germline, CDR1 is LNHDA and CDR2 SQIVND (reference sequence). The V and J ends lost 3 bases and 3 bases respectively, with 8 bases between them. CDR3 DNA: TGTGCCAGTAGTATCGGAGGTAAAGAGACCCAGTACTTC. Its protein is CASSIGGKETQYF.

The gene calls are TRBV6-1 and TRBJ2-7; 8 bases agree with TRBD1. The CDR3 is made up of 15 amino acids. Germline V gene lookup returns CDR1 MNHNS and CDR2 SASEGT. The V and J ends lost 4 bases and 0 bases, in that order; junction bases with no gene match: 5. Here the CDR3 reads CASSVTGGSSYEQYF. CDR3 nucleotides: TGTGCCAGCAGTGTCACAGGGGGAAGCTCCTACGAGCAGTACTTC.

The CDR3 DNA reads as TGCAGTCACTCTAGCGGGAGGTACAATGAGCAGTTCTTC. Translating it yields CSHSSGRYNEQFF. The V and J genes are TRBV29-1 and TRBJ2-1; 11 positions agree with TRBD2. Looked up from germline, CDR1 is SQVTM and CDR2 is ANQGSEA. The CDR3 is made up of 13 amino acids.

The V gene is TRBV23-1, the J gene TRBJ1-5; the D is unclear. TRBV23-1 is an open reading frame, and its role is uncertain. The V and J ends lost 4 bases and 10 bases respectively, with 17 bases between them. The CDR3 runs 14 residues. The CDR3 loop reads CASSPGPVLRPQHF. The CDR3 nucleotides are TGCGCCAGCAGTCCCGGACCGGTGCTTCGTCCCCAGCATTTT.

This rearrangement joins TRBV19 to TRBJ2-7, with TRBD2 matching 12 bases. The CDR3 covers 16 residues. Losses at the gene ends were 5 bases for V and 1 base for J; bases not matched to a gene: 6. Germline assignment: CDR1 LNHDA and CDR2 SQIVND (reference sequence). The CDR3 DNA reads TGTGCCAGTAGTTCCGGACTAGCGGGGAAATCCTACGAGCAGTACTTC. Protein: CASSSGLAGKSYEQYF.

This sequence joins TRBV27 and TRBJ2-2, with 7 positions matching TRBD1. There are 15 residues in the CDR3. The germline gives CDR1 MNHEY, CDR2 SMNVEV (reference sequence). V was clipped by 5 bases and J by 0 bases; unmatched bases: 3. CDR3: CASSLGTANTGELFF. CDR3 nucleotide sequence: TGTGCCAGCAGTCTGGGGACAGCGAACACCGGGGAGCTGTTTTTT.

This sequence joins TRBV27 and TRBJ2-2, with D tentatively TRBD1 (8 bases). The CDR3 covers 14 residues. CDR1 is MNHEY, CDR2 SMNVEV, per germline (reference sequence). V lost 6 bases and J lost 7, with 15 bases in between. The DNA for the CDR3 is TGTGCCAGCAGACCTACAGGGGGGGTCGGGGAGCTGTTTTTT. It codes for CASRPTGGVGELFF.

V usage is TRBV12-5 and J usage is TRBJ2-1; 9 bases match TRBD2. J lost 5 bases, V lost 2 bases, and 13 bases had no gene match. CDR3 size: 18 residues. Germline V gene sequence: CDR1 LGHNT, CDR2 FRNRAP. This chain's CDR3 is CASGLLGSGGPVNNEQFF. The CDR3 region has the DNA TGTGCTAGTGGTTTGCTCGGTAGCGGGGGCCCAGTCAACAATGAGCAGTTCTTC.

This chain links TRBV4-2 with TRBJ2-1, with 7 positions matching TRBD1. Trimming cost V 0 bases and J 2 bases; bases outside gene matches: 7. The germline gives CDR1 LGHNA, CDR2 YNFKEQ. CDR3 length: 17 residues. The CDR3, as DNA: TGTGCCAGCAGCCAAGATCAGGGGGAGTTGGCCTACAATGAGCAGTTCTTC. Amino acids: CASSQDQGELAYNEQFF.

The chain couples TRBV7-3 to TRBJ2-4, with 7 bases fitting TRBD1. V was pared by 0 bases and J by 10 bases, with 6 bases of the junction left unmatched. The germline V gene has CDR1 SGHTA and CDR2 FQGTGA. This CDR3 comprises 14 residues. CDR3 protein: CASSLTRGQPIQYF. For the CDR3, the DNA is TGTGCCAGCAGCTTAACGAGGGGACAGCCGATTCAGTACTTC.